A selection of T cell receptor beta chains follows, all from one sample in a study of CD8 T cells in ankylosing spondylitis. Each CDR3 protein is one row after TCRdb ran MiXCR on the 5' RACE reads. The data contain hundreds of thousands of distinct CDR3 sequences, 15% to 20% of them seen just once; the ten biggest clones take up approximately 1%. The sequencing input was blood, either unsorted or a sorted T cell fraction (not recorded which). The receptors originated from a male donor with ankylosing spondylitis. CDR3s include the opening cysteine and the closing phenylalanine or tryptophan. A D gene is named only where the DNA matches it firmly. Only some rows state a clone size, as once, few, many or a class for expanded clones.

j_call	clone_size	d_call	v_call	cdr3_nt	cdr3_aa
TRBJ2-3	.	TRBD1	TRBV2	TGTACCAGCAGTGCCGCTGAGGGGGCTCCCCGCACAGATACGCAGTATTTT	CTSSAAEGAPRTDTQYF
TRBJ1-5	few	TRBD1	TRBV7-2	TGTGCCAGCAGCTTAGGGGACAGGGTAAATCAGCCCCAGCATTTT	CASSLGDRVNQPQHF
TRBJ2-6	.	.	TRBV20-1	TGCAGTGCTGGGGGTGGGTCTGGGGCCAACGTCCTGACTTTC	CSAGGGSGANVLTF
TRBJ1-6	few	.	TRBV6-1	TGTGCCAGCAACCCAAGGGGATATAATTCACCCCTCCACTTT	CASNPRGYNSPLHF
TRBJ1-3	.	.	TRBV5-1	TGCGCCAGCAGCTTGGTGCCCGGGAGCTCTGGAAACACCATATATTTT	CASSLVPGSSGNTIYF
TRBJ1-2	.	.	TRBV30	TGTGCCTGGAGAATTACAGGATGGGCTAACTATGGCTACACCTTC	CAWRITGWANYGYTF
TRBJ2-3	once	.	TRBV7-2	TGTGCCAGCAGCGCACGGCTTGGGATACGGGGCACAGATACGCAGTATTTT	CASSARLGIRGTDTQYF
TRBJ2-5	.	TRBD2	TRBV5-1	TGCGCCAGCAGGCCAACTAGCGGGGGGGCCTGGGTCGAGACCCAGTACTTC	CASRPTSGGAWVETQYF
TRBJ2-1	many	.	TRBV7-2	TGTGCCAGCAGTTTGTCCAGCTACAATGAGCAGTTCTTC	CASSLSSYNEQFF
TRBJ2-3	few	.	TRBV14	TGTGCCAGCAGCCAAGACGGAACCACAGATACGCAGTATTTT	CASSQDGTTDTQYF
TRBJ2-1	few	TRBD1	TRBV30	TGTGCCTGGAGTGTGAACAGGGGAAATGAGCAGTTCTTC	CAWSVNRGNEQFF
TRBJ1-6	.	TRBD1	TRBV3-1	TGTGCCAGCAGCTCCGGGACAGGGGGCGGTTCACCCCTCCACTTT	CASSSGTGGGSPLHF
TRBJ1-1	many	.	TRBV10-3	TGTGCCATCAGAAGGGGACTGAACACTGAAGCTTTCTTT	CAIRRGLNTEAFF
TRBJ2-1	few	TRBD2	TRBV20-1	TGCAGTGCTAGAAGGGGGGTGCCGGGACTAGCGGGAGTTGAGCAGTTCTTC	CSARRGVPGLAGVEQFF
TRBJ2-7	.	.	TRBV2	TGTGCCAGCAGTGAGGTGGGGGCAAGGGCCGAGCAGTACTTC	CASSEVGARAEQYF
TRBJ2-1	.	.	TRBV6-1	TGTGCCACGCGGTGGTCGGGAACCTACAATGAGCAGTTCTTC	CATRWSGTYNEQFF
TRBJ2-3	.	.	TRBV20-1	TGCAGTGCTAGAAGGGGAGGAAGCGCCACAGATACGCAGTATTTT	CSARRGGSATDTQYF
TRBJ2-1	.	TRBD1	TRBV2	TGTGCCACCCTTTGGACAGGGGGCACTATCAATGAGCAGTTCTTC	CATLWTGGTINEQFF
TRBJ2-3	.	.	TRBV12-3/TRBV12-4	TGTGCCAGCAGCCCGTGGCGGACTAGCACAGATACGCAGTATTTT	CASSPWRTSTDTQYF
TRBJ2-3	few	TRBD1	TRBV18	TGTGCCAGCTCAAGGGGGACAGGACCAACTAGCACAGATACGCAGTATTTT	CASSRGTGPTSTDTQYF
TRBJ2-4	few	.	TRBV2	TGTGCCACCAAACTTTCGGAGGGGGCGGGAAACATTCAGTACTTC	CATKLSEGAGNIQYF
TRBJ2-4	few	.	TRBV5-5	TGTGCCAGCAGCTTGGTGGGATCTAAAAACATTCAGTACTTC	CASSLVGSKNIQYF
TRBJ2-2	few	TRBD2	TRBV6-2/TRBV6-3	TGTGCCAGCTCGAGAGCGGGACCCACCGGGGAGCTGTTTTTT	CASSRAGPTGELFF
TRBJ2-1	.	.	TRBV29-1	TGCAGCGTTGAGGGTGGAGGGTTCTTC	CSVEGGGFF
TRBJ2-1	few	.	TRBV20-1	TGCAGTGCTAGGAAGGGGGGGGGCTACAATGAGCAGTTCTTC	CSARKGGGYNEQFF
TRBJ1-2	.	TRBD1	TRBV7-9	TGTGCCAGTTCAATCACAGGGGCAATGATAAATGGCTACACCTTC	CASSITGAMINGYTF
TRBJ1-1	.	.	TRBV30	TGTGCCTGGAGTGGGCAGTCGAACGCTGAAGCTTTCTTT	CAWSGQSNAEAFF
TRBJ1-6	.	TRBD1	TRBV3-1	TGTGCCAGCAGCCAATACGACAGGGGCCAGGGTTCACCCCTCCACTTT	CASSQYDRGQGSPLHF
TRBJ2-1	few	TRBD1	TRBV4-3	TGCGCCAGCAGCCAAGCGGGACAGGGAGGCAATGAGCAGTTCTTC	CASSQAGQGGNEQFF
TRBJ2-1	few	TRBD1	TRBV20-1	TGCAGTGCTAGAGATGCCGGGACAGGGGTCAATGAGCAGTTCTTC	CSARDAGTGVNEQFF
TRBJ2-1	.	TRBD1	TRBV27	TGTGCCAGCAGTACATACAACAGGGGGGAGAACAATGAGCAGTTCTTC	CASSTYNRGENNEQFF
TRBJ2-5	.	.	TRBV5-1	TGCGCCAGCAGCTTGTACAGGGAGACCCAGTACTTC	CASSLYRETQYF
TRBJ2-1	.	.	TRBV20-1	TGCAGTGCTAGACTAGCCCGTGGGAAGTTCTTC	CSARLARGKFF
TRBJ1-2	few	.	TRBV20-1	TGCAGTGCTAGAGATCGGGCCCCTGGCTACACCTTC	CSARDRAPGYTF
TRBJ2-7	.	.	TRBV11-3	TGTGCCAGCAGCCACGCCGGGGCCCCTGTCTACGAGCAGTACTTC	CASSHAGAPVYEQYF
TRBJ2-1	few	TRBD2	TRBV4-2	TGTGCCAGCAGCCAAGATTGGACTAGCGGGAGAAATGAGCAGTTCTTC	CASSQDWTSGRNEQFF
TRBJ2-3	many	.	TRBV27	TGTGCCAGCAGTCGAACCTCGGATACGCAGTATTTT	CASSRTSDTQYF
TRBJ2-2	once	TRBD2	TRBV4-1	TGCGCCAGCAGCCAAGATTCGGGGGGGAGGACCGGGGAGCTGTTTTTT	CASSQDSGGRTGELFF
TRBJ2-7	.	.	TRBV7-2	TGTGCCAGCAGTTCTCGACTAGGCAGCTCCTACGAGCAGTACTTC	CASSSRLGSSYEQYF
TRBJ2-3	.	.	TRBV25-1	TGTGCCGGCCCTCAATGGCGGGACCGCACAGATACGCAGTATTTT	CAGPQWRDRTDTQYF
TRBJ2-1	.	.	TRBV7-3	TGTGCCAGCAGCTCCGGACTTAGCATAAACAATGAGCAGTTCTTC	CASSSGLSINNEQFF
TRBJ1-1	.	TRBD1	TRBV12-3/TRBV12-4	TGTGCCAGCAGCTTCGAGACAGGGGGTAGGACTGAAGCTTTCTTT	CASSFETGGRTEAFF
TRBJ2-7	.	.	TRBV11-3	TGTGCCAGCATTAGCGAGCAGTACTTC	CASISEQYF
TRBJ2-7	.	.	TRBV5-6	TGTGCCAGCGGGTCCGTGAGGGGGTACTCCTACGAGCAGTACTTC	CASGSVRGYSYEQYF
TRBJ1-2	few	TRBD1	TRBV5-1	TGCGCCAGCAGCTTCGGGACAGGGAATGGCTACACCTTC	CASSFGTGNGYTF
TRBJ1-5	.	.	TRBV12-3/TRBV12-4	TGTGCCAGCAGTTTAGAGAACCAGCCCCAGCATTTT	CASSLENQPQHF
TRBJ1-2	many	.	TRBV12-3/TRBV12-4	TGTGCCACAACGGAGTTATCTAACTATGGCTACACCTTC	CATTELSNYGYTF
TRBJ1-2	few	.	TRBV5-1	TGCGCCAGCAGCCAAGGACAGATCCCTAACTATGGCTACACCTTC	CASSQGQIPNYGYTF
TRBJ2-1	many	.	TRBV4-2	TGTGCCAGCAGCCAAGAATCTGGCGGCCTAGCCTCCTACAATGAGCAGTTCTTC	CASSQESGGLASYNEQFF
TRBJ1-1	many	.	TRBV20-1	TGCAGTGCTAGAGATGCGCTCGGGCAGCCGAGCACTGAAGCTTTCTTT	CSARDALGQPSTEAFF
TRBJ2-5	.	TRBD2	TRBV5-5	TGTGCCAGCAGCGGTGGACTAGCGGGGGGGAGCCAAGAGACCCAGTACTTC	CASSGGLAGGSQETQYF
TRBJ1-4	many	.	TRBV6-5	TGTGCCAGCAGTCGGAGGAACGAGGCTAATGAAAAACTGTTTTTT	CASSRRNEANEKLFF
TRBJ2-1	.	TRBD1	TRBV9	TGTGCCAGCAGCGCGGGGACAGCACAGTCCGAGCAGTTCTTC	CASSAGTAQSEQFF
TRBJ2-7	many	.	TRBV7-4	TGTGCCAGCAGCGAGTGGGCGGAGGGATCCTCCTACGAGCAGTACTTC	CASSEWAEGSSYEQYF
TRBJ1-3	.	.	TRBV21-1	TGTGCCAGCAGCAAAGTGAGGGTCTCTGGAAACACCATATATTTT	CASSKVRVSGNTIYF
TRBJ2-2	many	.	TRBV29-1	TGCAGCGTTGTGGGGACACAGAACACCGGGGAGCTGTTTTTT	CSVVGTQNTGELFF
TRBJ2-7	few	.	TRBV27	TGTGCCAGCAGTTCAAACAGGGTTGCCACCTACGAGCAGTACTTC	CASSSNRVATYEQYF
TRBJ1-3	.	TRBD1	TRBV28	TGTGCCAGCAGCCCGAACCGGGACAGGGTGGGAAACACCATATATTTT	CASSPNRDRVGNTIYF
TRBJ2-3	.	.	TRBV20-1	TGCAGTGCTAGTTCGGGTTTAGATACGCAGTATTTT	CSASSGLDTQYF